Sequencing of this TCR beta chain was carried out in a study of T cell responses to AZD1222 COVID-19 vaccine (dated by TCRdb to about 2021). Regarding the study in general: A total of approximately 250 trial participants underwent TCR sequencing, of whom 207 had received two doses of AZD1222 and some 26 had received two doses of the MenACWY control vaccine. Trial participants were enrolled by age into subgroups of 18-55, 56-69 and 70-plus years, and around 140, 26 and 57 TCR-sequenced participants, respectively, were included in these subgroups. Findings and caveats that apply to the study as a whole: Conclusions about previously exposed vaccinees are limited, since just a handful of AZD1222 recipients were seropositive for SARS-CoV-2 at baseline. Participants were mostly white British, with more females than males. The authors suggested clonal diversity may have been underestimated. In the small 56-69-year group, the increase in depth fell short of significance, most likely because of low power. Epitopes outside the regions mutated in the B.1.351 and B.1.1.7 variants were reportedly recognized by nearly half of the unique spike-specific TCRs. Vaccine-associated CD4 TCRs spanned the whole spike protein, with dominant responses in regions 160-218 and 743-854. A significant rise in spike-specific TCR breadth and depth was observed after two AZD1222 doses relative to day 0 and relative to MenACWY recipients. Because no samples from the day 14 peak response were available, repertoires could be characterized only after the peak T cell response.

This clone has a single count. Its antigen is currently not known. No per-base quality is available; no much larger clone lies one base away. The sample's time point label is to be understood as: about 28 days (+/-7) after the second vaccine dose. AZD1222 recipients whose second dose came at about 4 weeks and those whose second dose came at about 12 weeks were combined into one group, since spike-specific TCR depth and breadth did not differ between the two schedules. Vaccinee samples were obtained from the UK trials COV001 and COV002, which included a single-blind randomized controlled phase 2/3 trial of AZD1222 (ChAdOx1 nCoV-19) in healthy adults. Trial participant PBMC samples were collected at day 0 and day 28 after the second dose for TCRbeta chain sequencing. The CDR3 regions of human TCRbeta chains were analyzed by immunosequencing. Regarding the original processing steps: TCRs in the repertoires were matched against a reference library of SARS-CoV-2-specific TCRs that had been generated with the MIRA antigen-specificity platform. Breadth meant the fraction of unique TCRs that were SARS-CoV-2-associated, whereas depth meant the fraction of total T cells that were SARS-CoV-2-associated. Each spike-specific TCR was assigned to its reactive spike region and to a CD4 or CD8 class using the MIRA data. Log10-transformed breadth and depth values were compared by one-way ANOVA with Sidak's multiple comparisons tests. Imported from immuneACCESS, the table was reduced by TCRdb to in-frame sequences with V and J called. These copies leave out some clones; in studies compared against another copy, an unresolved V gene accounts for under half, and the cause of the remainder is not known. That table is the source of V, J and clone size, and D and trimming were worked out from the DNA. The sample data list about 120,000 clones, and roughly nine tenths of these were observed just once. The top ten hold roughly 1.5% of the sample.

The receptor's source is an adult who received the AZD1222 COVID-19 vaccine. This sample comprised peripheral blood, obtained 28 days after the second AZD1222 dose.

The DNA reads as follows: TGTGCCAGCAGCGGGCCGGGACAGGGCATGAAGGAGTACTTC. Translated, this is CASSGPGQGMKEYF. The rearranged chain carries TRBV2 and TRBJ2-7; a stretch of 9 junction bases matches TRBD1. The CDR3 starts with the cysteine, ends with the phenylalanine, and has 14 residues. The kept DNA is CDR3 alone, 42 bases in frame from the first base. CDR1 and CDR2 (SNHLY, FYNNEI) derive from the germline V gene. V is trimmed back by 6 bases and J by 11 bases, and the junction contains 14 bases that no gene match accounts for.